The clone carrying this TCR beta chain has at least ten counts. Its antigen is undetermined. It was RNA transcripts that yielded the amplified TCR beta CDR3 regions. HTBI primers were used for first-round RT-PCR of the TCR CDR3. TCRdb ran MiXCR on the multiplex PCR reads and lists one entry per CDR3 protein. This table has hundreds of thousands of distinct CDR3 sequences, approximately 14% appearing once. Not enrolled were patients with uncontrolled infection, other autoimmune disease, pregnancy or lactation. First hyperthyroidism diagnosis is when the blood sample was obtained, before any ophthalmopathy symptoms. The data were taken from a study of T cells in Graves' hyperthyroidism and ophthalmopathy. Overall study results and limits: Most clonotypes expanded in thyroid above 0.001 were likewise present in blood. Using 13 V-J features, a model discriminated ophthalmopathy from stable hyperthyroidism.

The clonotype originates from a woman in her 30s with Graves' hyperthyroidism that later progressed to Graves' ophthalmopathy. The sample consisted of blood.

The CDR3: CASRRDRAPGYTF. The CDR3 DNA is TGTGCCAGCAGACGCGACAGGGCTCCTGGCTACACCTTC. The J gene is TRBJ1-2, the V gene TRBV12-3 or TRBV12-4; TRBD1 matches 7 bases. This CDR3 is built from 13 residues. V was clipped by 6 bases and J by 7 bases; unmatched bases: 8.